The entry below describes one T cell receptor beta chain. The antigen is unknown. These data come from a study of T cells in Graves' hyperthyroidism and ophthalmopathy. Turning to the study itself: Peripheral blood was secured at the point of initial diagnosis, before any treatment.

Study-level findings and limits: In the analysis, a 13 V-J model separated ophthalmopathy from stable hyperthyroidism.

The germline V gene has CDR1 LNHDA and CDR2 SQIVND (reference sequence). Unmatched junction bases numbered 9, after V lost 7 bases and J lost 5 bases. The length of the CDR3 is 15 residues. Amplification targeted TCR beta CDR3 regions from RNA transcripts. An initial round of RT-PCR targeting the TCR CDR3 relied on the HTBI primer set. MiXCR was run by TCRdb on the multiplex PCR reads, yielding one entry per CDR3 protein. This table holds around 700,000 distinct CDR3 sequences, around 19% found once. This receptor was taken from a woman aged 50 to 60 with Graves' hyperthyroidism that later progressed to Graves' ophthalmopathy. The V call is TRBV19, the J call TRBJ1-5; TRBD1 matches 9 bases. Specimen: blood. CDR3 coding DNA: TGTGCCAGTACCGCCGGACAGGGGTTATATCAGCCCCAGCATTTT. Amino acids: CASTAGQGLYQPQHF.